This T cell receptor beta chain was identified in a study of OX40 agonist ivuxolimab in advanced cancers. Per germline, CDR1 MGHDK and CDR2 SYGVNS. Unmatched junction bases numbered 8, after V lost 2 bases and J lost 8 bases. The CDR3 is 15 residues long. TCRdb's copy holds only in-frame clones and misses some; the assay was immunoSEQ multiplex PCR. The sample lists around 50,000 clones, almost 85% seen once, with more than 1% in the top ten. The receptor's source is an adult with an advanced solid tumor such as melanoma, head and neck, liver or kidney cancer. The chain uses TRBV25-1 and TRBJ1-4; 7 bases are a match to TRBD1. The source material was CD4+ or CD8+ T cells sorted from blood, sampled in a trial of the OX40 agonist ivuxolimab. DNA of the CDR3: TGTGCCAGCAGTGAAAGGTGGCAGGGGGGAGAAAAACTGTTTTTT. This gives the protein CASSERWQGGEKLFF. Variable domain in full (rest from reference TRBV25-1 and TRBJ1-4): EADIYQTPRYLVIGTGKKITLECSQTMGHDKMYWYQQDPGMELHLIHYSYGVNSTEKGDLSSESTVSRIRTEHFPLTLESARPSHTSQYLCASSERWQGGEKLFFGSGTQLSVL.